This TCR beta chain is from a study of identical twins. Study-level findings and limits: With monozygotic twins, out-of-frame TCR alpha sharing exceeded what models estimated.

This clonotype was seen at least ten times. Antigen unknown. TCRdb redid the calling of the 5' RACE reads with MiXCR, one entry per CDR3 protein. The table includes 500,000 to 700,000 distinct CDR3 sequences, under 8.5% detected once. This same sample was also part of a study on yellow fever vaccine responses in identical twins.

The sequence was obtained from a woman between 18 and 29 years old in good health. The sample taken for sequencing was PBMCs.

The CDR3 DNA reads as TGTGCCAGCAGCGCACGACAGGGGAATTCACCCCTCCACTTT. It yields the protein CASSARQGNSPLHF. The rearrangement links TRBV9 to TRBJ1-6; 8 bases fit TRBD1. The CDR3 sequence is 14 residues long. J gave up 7 bases and V 3 bases, and 3 bases lay outside the gene matches. Germline V gives CDR1 SGDLS, CDR2 YYNGEE.